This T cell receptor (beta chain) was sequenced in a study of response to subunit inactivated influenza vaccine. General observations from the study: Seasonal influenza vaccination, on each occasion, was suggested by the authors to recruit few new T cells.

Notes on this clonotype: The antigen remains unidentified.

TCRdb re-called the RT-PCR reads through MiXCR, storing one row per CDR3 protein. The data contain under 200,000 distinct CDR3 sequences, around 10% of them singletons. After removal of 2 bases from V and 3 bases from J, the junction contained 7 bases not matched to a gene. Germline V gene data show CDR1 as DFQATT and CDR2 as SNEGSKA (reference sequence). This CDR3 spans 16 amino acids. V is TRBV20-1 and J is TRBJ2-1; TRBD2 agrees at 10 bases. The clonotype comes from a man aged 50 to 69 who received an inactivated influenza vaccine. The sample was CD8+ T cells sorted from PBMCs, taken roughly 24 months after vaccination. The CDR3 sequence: CSARRLLAGDYNEQFF. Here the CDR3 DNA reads TGCAGTGCTAGACGACTTCTAGCGGGAGACTACAATGAGCAGTTCTTC.